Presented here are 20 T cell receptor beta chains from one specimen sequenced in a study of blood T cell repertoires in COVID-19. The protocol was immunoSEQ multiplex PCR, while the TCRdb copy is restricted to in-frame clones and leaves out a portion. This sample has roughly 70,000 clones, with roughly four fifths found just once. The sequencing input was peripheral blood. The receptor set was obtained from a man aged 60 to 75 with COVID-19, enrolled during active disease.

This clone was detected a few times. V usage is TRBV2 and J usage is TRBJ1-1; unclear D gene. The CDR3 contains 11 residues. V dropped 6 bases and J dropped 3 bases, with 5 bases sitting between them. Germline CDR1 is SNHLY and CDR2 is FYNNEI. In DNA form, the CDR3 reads TGTGCCAGCAGCGCGTACACTGAAGCTTTCTTT. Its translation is CASSAYTEAFF. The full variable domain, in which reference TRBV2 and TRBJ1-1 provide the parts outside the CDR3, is EPEVTQTPSHQVTQMGQEVILRCVPISNHLYFYWYRQILGQKVEFLVSFYNNEISEKSEIFDDQFSVERPDGSNFTLKIRSTKLEDSAMYFCASSAYTEAFFGQGTRLTVV.

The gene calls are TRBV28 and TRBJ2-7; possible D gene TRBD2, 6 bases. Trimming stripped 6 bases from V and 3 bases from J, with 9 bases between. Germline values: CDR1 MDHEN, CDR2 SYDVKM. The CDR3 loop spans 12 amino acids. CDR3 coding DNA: TGTGCCAGCAGCGGGAGCCTCTACGAGCAGTACTTC. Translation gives CASSGSLYEQYF.

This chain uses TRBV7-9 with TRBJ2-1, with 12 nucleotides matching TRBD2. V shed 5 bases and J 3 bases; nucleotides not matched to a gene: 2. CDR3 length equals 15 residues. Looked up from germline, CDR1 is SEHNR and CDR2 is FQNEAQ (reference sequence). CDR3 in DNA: TGTGCCAGCAGCGCTAGCGGGAGGGTCTACAATGAGCAGTTCTTC. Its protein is CASSASGRVYNEQFF.

The CDR3 sequence is CASSEPSGSSYEQYF. The CDR3 coding sequence is TGTGCCAGCAGTGAACCTAGCGGGTCCTCCTACGAGCAGTACTTC. V usage is TRBV6-1 and J usage is TRBJ2-7; 8 nucleotides align to TRBD2. CDR3 length: 15 residues. CDR1 is MNHNS, CDR2 SASEGT, per germline. Trimming at V came to 2 bases and at J to 0 bases, leaving 3 bases not matched to a gene.

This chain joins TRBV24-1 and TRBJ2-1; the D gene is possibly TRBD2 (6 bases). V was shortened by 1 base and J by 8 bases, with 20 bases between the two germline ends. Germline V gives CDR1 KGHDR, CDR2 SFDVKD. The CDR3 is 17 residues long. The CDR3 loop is CATSDFGGAAGYDEQFF. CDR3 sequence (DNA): TGTGCCACCAGTGATTTCGGGGGTGCGGCAGGGTACGATGAGCAGTTCTTC.

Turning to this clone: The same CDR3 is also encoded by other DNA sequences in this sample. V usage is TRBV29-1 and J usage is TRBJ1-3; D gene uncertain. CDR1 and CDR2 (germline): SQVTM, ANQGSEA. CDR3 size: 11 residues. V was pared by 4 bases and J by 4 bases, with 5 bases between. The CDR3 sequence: CSVVSGNTIYF. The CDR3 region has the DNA TGCAGCGTTGTGTCAGGAAACACCATATATTTT. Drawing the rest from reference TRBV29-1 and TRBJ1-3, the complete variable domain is SAVISQKPSRDICQRGTSLTIQCQVDSQVTMMFWYRQQPGQSLTLIATANQGSEATYESGFVIDKFPISRPNLTFSTLTVSNMSPEDSSIYLCSVVSGNTIYFGEGSWLTVV.

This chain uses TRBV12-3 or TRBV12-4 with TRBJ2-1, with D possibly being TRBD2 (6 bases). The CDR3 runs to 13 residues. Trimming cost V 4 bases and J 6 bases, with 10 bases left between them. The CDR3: CASSWLGGNEQFF. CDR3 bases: TGTGCCAGCAGTTGGTTGGGGGGCAATGAGCAGTTCTTC.

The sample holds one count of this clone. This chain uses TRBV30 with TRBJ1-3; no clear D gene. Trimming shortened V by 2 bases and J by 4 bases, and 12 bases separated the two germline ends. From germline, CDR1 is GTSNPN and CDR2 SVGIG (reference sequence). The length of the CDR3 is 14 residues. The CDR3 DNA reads TGTGCCTGGAGTTCTCGGGATTCCGGAAACACCATATATTTT. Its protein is CAWSSRDSGNTIYF.

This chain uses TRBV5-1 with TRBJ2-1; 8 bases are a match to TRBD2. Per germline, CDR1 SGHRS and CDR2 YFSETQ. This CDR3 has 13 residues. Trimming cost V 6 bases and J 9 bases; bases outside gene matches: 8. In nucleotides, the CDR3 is TGCGCCAGCACCATTGGACTAGCCCGTGAGCAGTTCTTC. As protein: CASTIGLAREQFF. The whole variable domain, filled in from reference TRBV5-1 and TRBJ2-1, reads KAGVTQTPRYLIKTRGQQVTLSCSPISGHRSVSWYQQTPGQGLQFLFEYFSETQRNKGNFPGRFSGRQFSNSRSEMNVSTLELGDSALYLCASTIGLAREQFFGPGTRLTVL.

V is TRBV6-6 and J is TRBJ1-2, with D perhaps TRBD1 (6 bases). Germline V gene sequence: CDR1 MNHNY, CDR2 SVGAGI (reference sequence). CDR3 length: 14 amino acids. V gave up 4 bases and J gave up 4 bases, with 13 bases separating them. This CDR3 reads CASSSNRVVYGYTF. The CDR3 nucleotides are TGTGCCAGCAGTTCAAACAGGGTAGTCTATGGCTACACCTTC.

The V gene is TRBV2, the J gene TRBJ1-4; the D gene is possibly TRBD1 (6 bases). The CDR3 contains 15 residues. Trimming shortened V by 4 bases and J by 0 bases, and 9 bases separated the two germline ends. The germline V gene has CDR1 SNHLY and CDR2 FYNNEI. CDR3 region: CASSGTASTNEKLFF. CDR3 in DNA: TGTGCCAGCAGTGGGACAGCCTCAACTAATGAAAAACTGTTTTTT.

CDR3: CATRDRGGPDTQYF. CDR3 coding DNA: TGTGCCACCCGAGACAGGGGAGGTCCAGATACGCAGTATTTT. The J gene is TRBJ2-3, the V gene TRBV6-5; 8 bases map to TRBD1. Per the germline V gene, CDR1 is MNHEY and CDR2 is SVGAGI. The junction had 10 bases not matched to a gene; V was cut back by 10 bases and J by 4 bases. The CDR3 sequence is 14 residues long.

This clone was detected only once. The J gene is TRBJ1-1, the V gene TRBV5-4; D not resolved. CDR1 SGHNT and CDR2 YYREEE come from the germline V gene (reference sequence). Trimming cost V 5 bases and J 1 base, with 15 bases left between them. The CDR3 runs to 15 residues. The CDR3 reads CASSTKKEGNTEAFF. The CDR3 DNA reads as TGTGCCAGCAGTACTAAGAAGGAAGGGAACACTGAAGCTTTCTTT.

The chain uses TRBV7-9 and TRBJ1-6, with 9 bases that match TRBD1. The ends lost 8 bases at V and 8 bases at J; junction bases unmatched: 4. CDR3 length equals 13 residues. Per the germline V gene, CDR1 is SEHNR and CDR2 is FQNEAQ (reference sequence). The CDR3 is CASRDRVDSPLHF. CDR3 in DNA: TGTGCCAGCCGGGACAGGGTTGATTCACCCCTCCACTTT.

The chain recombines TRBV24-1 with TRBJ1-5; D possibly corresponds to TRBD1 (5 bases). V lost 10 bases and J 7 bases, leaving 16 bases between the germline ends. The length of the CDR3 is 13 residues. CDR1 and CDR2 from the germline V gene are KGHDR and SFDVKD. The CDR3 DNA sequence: TGTGCCACAGCGCTGGGGGGGGGACAGCCCCAGCATTTT. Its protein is CATALGGGQPQHF.

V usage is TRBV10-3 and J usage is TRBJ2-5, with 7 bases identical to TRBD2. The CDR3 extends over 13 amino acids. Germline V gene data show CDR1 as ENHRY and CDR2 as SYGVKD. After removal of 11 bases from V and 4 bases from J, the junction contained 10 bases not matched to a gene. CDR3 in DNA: TGTGCCTCCACCGGACTAGACGGAGAGACCCAGTACTTC. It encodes CASTGLDGETQYF.

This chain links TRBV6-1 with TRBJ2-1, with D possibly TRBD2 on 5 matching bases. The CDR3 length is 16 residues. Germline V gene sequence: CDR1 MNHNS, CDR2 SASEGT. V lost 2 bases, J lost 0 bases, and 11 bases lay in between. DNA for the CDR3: TGTGCCAGCAGTGAACTAGCTCTCAGCTCCTACAATGAGCAGTTCTTC. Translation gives CASSELALSSYNEQFF.

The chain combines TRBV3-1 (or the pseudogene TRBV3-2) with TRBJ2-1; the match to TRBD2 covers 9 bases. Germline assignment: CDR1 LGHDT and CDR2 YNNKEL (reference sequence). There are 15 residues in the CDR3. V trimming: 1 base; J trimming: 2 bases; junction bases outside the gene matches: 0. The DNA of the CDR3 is TGTGCCAGCAGCCAAGGGACTAGCGCCTACAATGAGCAGTTCTTC. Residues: CASSQGTSAYNEQFF.

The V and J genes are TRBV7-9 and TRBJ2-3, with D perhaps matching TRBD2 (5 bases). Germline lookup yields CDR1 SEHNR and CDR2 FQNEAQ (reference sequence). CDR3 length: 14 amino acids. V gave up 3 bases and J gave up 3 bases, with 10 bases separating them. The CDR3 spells CASSFEGETDTQYF. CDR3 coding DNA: TGTGCCAGCAGCTTCGAGGGAGAAACAGATACGCAGTATTTT.

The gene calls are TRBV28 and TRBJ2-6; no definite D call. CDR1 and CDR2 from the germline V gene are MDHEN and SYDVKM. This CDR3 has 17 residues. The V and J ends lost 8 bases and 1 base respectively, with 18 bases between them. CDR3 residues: CASGVNIIGSGANVLTF. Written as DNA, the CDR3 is TGTGCCAGCGGAGTGAACATCATTGGATCTGGGGCCAACGTCCTGACTTTC.